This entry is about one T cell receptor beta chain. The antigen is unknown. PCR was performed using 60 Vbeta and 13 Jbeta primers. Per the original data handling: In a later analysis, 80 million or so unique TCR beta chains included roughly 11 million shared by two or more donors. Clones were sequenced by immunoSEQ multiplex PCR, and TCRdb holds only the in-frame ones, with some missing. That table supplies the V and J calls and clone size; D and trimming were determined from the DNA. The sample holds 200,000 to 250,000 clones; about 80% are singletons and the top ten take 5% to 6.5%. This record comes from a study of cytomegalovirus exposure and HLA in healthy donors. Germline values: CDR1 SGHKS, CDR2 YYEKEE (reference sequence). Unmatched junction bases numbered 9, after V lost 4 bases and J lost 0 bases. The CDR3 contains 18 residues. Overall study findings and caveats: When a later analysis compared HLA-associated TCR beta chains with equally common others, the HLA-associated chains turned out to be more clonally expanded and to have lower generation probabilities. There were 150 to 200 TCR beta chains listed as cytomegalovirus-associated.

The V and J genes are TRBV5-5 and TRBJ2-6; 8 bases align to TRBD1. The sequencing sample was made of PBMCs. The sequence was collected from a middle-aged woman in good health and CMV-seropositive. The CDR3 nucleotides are TGTGCCAGCAGCGCACCGGGACAGGCCTTCTCTGGGGCCAACGTCCTGACTTTC. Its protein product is CASSAPGQAFSGANVLTF.